This T cell receptor (beta chain) was profiled in a study of T cell changes during pregnancy in multiple sclerosis. The data were produced by immunoSEQ multiplex PCR, yet TCRdb's version contains in-frame clones alone and is incomplete. The top ten hold roughly 4.8% of the sample, which has 35,000 to 55,000 clones, roughly 90% seen once. Per the germline V gene, CDR1 is MNHNY and CDR2 is SVGAGI (reference sequence). Deletions cut 0 bases from V and 2 bases from J, with 8 bases between. The CDR3 runs 15 residues. The TCR was taken from a female donor in good health, enrolled as a control in a pregnancy study. The specimen was peripheral blood, collected in the second trimester of pregnancy. The chain is built from TRBV6-6 and TRBJ1-3; maybe TRBD1 (5 bases). CDR3 nucleotide sequence: TGTGCCAGCAGTTACTCGACAGCCCCTGGAAACACCATATATTTT. Its translation is CASSYSTAPGNTIYF.